This T cell receptor beta chain was observed in a study of T-cell memory formation after mild COVID-19. Study-wide findings and caveats: The appearance of some responding clones in pre-infection memory suggested that cross-reactive memory joined. Clones contracting day 15 to 85 were balanced CD4/CD8; later expanders leaned CD4+. Researchers could not confirm that second-wave clones peaking on day 37 targeted SARS-CoV-2. Among CD4+ contracting clones, most were CM and EM, and CD8+ ones EMRA.

MiXCR was run by TCRdb on the 5' RACE reads, yielding one entry per CDR3 protein. Of 180,000 or so distinct CDR3 sequences listed, roughly 12% are singletons. CDR3 length: 14 residues. From germline, CDR1 is SGHKS and CDR2 YYEKEE (reference sequence). Trimming took off 0 bases at V and 3 bases at J, with 9 bases between the two ends. Details on this clonotype: Its cognate antigen is unknown.

What was sequenced was PBMCs or a T cell subset sorted from them (not recorded which). This receptor was obtained from a man between 18 and 35 years old who had mild COVID-19 (a few samples of this study predate the infection). Cell type and time point are not known. J is TRBJ1-1 and V is TRBV5-5; no clear D gene. CDR3: CASSLGHRDTEAFF. The CDR3 region has the DNA TGTGCCAGCAGCTTGGGGCATCGGGACACTGAAGCTTTCTTT.